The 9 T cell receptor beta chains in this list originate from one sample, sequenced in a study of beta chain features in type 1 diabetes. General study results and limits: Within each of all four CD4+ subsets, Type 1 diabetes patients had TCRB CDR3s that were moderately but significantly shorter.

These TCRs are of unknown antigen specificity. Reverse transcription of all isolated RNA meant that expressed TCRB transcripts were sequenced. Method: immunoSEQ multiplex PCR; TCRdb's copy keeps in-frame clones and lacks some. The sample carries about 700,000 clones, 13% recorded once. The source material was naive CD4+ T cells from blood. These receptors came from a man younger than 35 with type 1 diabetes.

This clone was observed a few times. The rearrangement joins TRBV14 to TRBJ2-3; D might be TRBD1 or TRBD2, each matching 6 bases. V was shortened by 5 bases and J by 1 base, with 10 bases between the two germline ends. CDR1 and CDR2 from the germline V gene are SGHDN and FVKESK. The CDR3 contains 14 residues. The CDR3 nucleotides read TGTGCCAGCAGCTCTAGGGGGGGCACAGATACGCAGTATTTT. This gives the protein CASSSRGGTDTQYF.

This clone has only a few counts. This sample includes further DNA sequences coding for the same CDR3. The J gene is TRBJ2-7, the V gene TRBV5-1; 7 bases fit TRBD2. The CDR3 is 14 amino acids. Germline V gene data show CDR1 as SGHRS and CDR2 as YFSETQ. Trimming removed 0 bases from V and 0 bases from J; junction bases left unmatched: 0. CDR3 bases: TGCGCCAGCAGCTTGGCGGGGGGCTCCTACGAGCAGTACTTC. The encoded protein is CASSLAGGSYEQYF.

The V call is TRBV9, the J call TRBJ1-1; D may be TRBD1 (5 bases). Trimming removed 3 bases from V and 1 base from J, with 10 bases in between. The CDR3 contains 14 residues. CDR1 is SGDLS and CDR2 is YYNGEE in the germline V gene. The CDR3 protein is CASSAEGRNTEAFF. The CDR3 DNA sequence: TGTGCCAGCAGCGCGGAGGGGAGGAACACTGAAGCTTTCTTT.

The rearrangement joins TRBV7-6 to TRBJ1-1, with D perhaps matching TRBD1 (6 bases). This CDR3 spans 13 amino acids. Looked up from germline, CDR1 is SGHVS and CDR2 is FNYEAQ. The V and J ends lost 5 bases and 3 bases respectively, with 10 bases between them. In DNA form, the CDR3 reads TGTGCCAGCAGCACAGGGTTGGACACTGAAGCTTTCTTT. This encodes CASSTGLDTEAFF.

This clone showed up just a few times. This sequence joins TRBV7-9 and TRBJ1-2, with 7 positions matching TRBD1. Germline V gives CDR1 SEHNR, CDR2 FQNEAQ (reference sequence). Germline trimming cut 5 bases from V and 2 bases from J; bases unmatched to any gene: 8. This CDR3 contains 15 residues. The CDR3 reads CASSVTGIPNYGYTF. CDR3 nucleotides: TGTGCCAGCAGCGTGACAGGGATCCCCAACTATGGCTACACCTTC.

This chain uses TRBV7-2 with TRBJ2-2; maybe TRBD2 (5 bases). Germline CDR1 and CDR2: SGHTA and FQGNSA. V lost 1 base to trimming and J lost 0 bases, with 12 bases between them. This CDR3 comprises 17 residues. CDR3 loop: CASSLEEDAANTGELFF. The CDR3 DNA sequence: TGTGCCAGCAGCTTAGAGGAGGATGCCGCGAACACCGGGGAGCTGTTTTTT.

The CDR3 here is CASGQGQNTEAFF. In DNA, the CDR3 is TGTGCCAGTGGACAGGGCCAGAACACTGAAGCTTTCTTT. V usage is TRBV6-6 and J usage is TRBJ1-1; the match to TRBD1 covers 8 bases. The germline CDR1 and CDR2 sequences are MNHNY and SVGAGI (reference sequence). Trimming cost V 9 bases and J 1 base; bases outside gene matches: 4. This CDR3 spans 13 amino acids.

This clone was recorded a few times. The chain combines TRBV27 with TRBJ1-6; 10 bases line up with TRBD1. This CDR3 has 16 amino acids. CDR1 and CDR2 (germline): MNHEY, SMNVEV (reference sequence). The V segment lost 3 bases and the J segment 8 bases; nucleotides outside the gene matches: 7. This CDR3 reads CASSFDWTGGYSPLHF. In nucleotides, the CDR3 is TGTGCCAGCAGTTTCGATTGGACAGGGGGGTATTCACCCCTCCACTTT.

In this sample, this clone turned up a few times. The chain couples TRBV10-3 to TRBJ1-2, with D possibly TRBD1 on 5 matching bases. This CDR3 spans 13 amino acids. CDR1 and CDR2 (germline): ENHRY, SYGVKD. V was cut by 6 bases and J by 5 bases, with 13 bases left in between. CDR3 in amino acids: CAISRGTDYGYTF. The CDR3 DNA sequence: TGTGCCATCAGCCGCGGGACCGATTATGGCTACACCTTC.